The T cell receptor (beta chain) described here comes from a study of T cells in Graves' hyperthyroidism and ophthalmopathy. This clonotype was detected ten times or more. Its antigen is still unknown. Amplified TCR beta CDR3 regions came from RNA transcripts. First-round RT-PCR targeting the TCR CDR3 was performed with the HTBI primer set. Each CDR3 protein is one row after TCRdb ran MiXCR on the multiplex PCR reads. Of fewer than 750,000 distinct CDR3 sequences listed, more than 45% were seen once; the top ten hold roughly 7.7%. Study results and limitations: Blood also showed most of the thyroid clonotypes that were expanded above 0.001. Patients with ophthalmopathy were separated from those with stable hyperthyroidism by a 13 V-J model. Ophthalmopathy was identified by the model a median about 6.8 months ahead of onset.

The ends lost 1 base at V and 4 bases at J; junction bases unmatched: 4. Per the germline V gene, CDR1 is SEHNR and CDR2 is FQNEAQ (reference sequence). The CDR3 loop spans 15 amino acids. The sequenced sample consisted of peripheral blood or thyroid tissue (not recorded which). The rearrangement joins TRBV7-9 to TRBJ1-5; 7 bases fit TRBD1. The source of this sequence is a woman under 30 with Graves' hyperthyroidism. The CDR3 coding sequence is TGTGCCAGCAGCTTAGAAGGGGGCGTAAATCAGCCCCAGCATTTT. Amino acids: CASSLEGGVNQPQHF.